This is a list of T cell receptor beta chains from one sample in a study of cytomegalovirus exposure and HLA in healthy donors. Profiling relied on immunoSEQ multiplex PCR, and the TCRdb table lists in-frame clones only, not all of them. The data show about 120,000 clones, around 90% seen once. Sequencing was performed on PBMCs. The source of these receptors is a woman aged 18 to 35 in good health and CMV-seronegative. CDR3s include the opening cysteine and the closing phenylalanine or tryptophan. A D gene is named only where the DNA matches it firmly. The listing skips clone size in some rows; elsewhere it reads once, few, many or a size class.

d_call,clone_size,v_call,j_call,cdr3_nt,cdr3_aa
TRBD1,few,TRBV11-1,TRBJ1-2,TGTGCCAGCAGCTTCTCGGGAGGACAGGGCTATGGCTACACCTTC,CASSFSGGQGYGYTF
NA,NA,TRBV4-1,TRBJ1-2,TGCGCCAGCAGCCAAGTAGCTGCGGGGGGTGGCTACACCTTC,CASSQVAAGGGYTF
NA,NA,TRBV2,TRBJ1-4,TGTGCCAGCAGTGGGACAGATGAAAAACTGTTTTTT,CASSGTDEKLFF
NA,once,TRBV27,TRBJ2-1,TGTGCCAGCACCGGGTCGACAGAAAATTACAATGAGCAGTTCTTC,CASTGSTENYNEQFF
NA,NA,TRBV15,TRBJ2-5,TGTGCCACCAGCAGCCGGGTAGAGACCCAGTACTTC,CATSSRVETQYF
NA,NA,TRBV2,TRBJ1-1,TGTGCCAGCCGCGGACAGTCCATGAACACTGAAGCTTTCTTT,CASRGQSMNTEAFF
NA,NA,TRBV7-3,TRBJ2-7,TGTGCCAGCAGCTTATCAGGGGCTGGTGACGAGCAGTACTTC,CASSLSGAGDEQYF
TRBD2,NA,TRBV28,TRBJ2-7,TGTGCCAGCAGTCTCCCGTCGGCGGGAGCACATTACGAGCAGTACTTC,CASSLPSAGAHYEQYF
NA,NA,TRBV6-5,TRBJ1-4,TGTGCCAGCAGTAACGGGTGGGCTAATGAAAAACTGTTTTTT,CASSNGWANEKLFF
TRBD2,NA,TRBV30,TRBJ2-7,TGTGCCTGGAGTGCCGCGGCCACCTGGCTAGCGGCTAACTCCTACGAGCAGTACTTC,CAWSAAATWLAANSYEQYF
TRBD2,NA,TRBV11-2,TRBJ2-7,TGTGCCAGCAGCTCCATCAGCGGGGGCTCCTACGAGCAGTACTTC,CASSSISGGSYEQYF
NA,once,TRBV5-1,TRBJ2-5,TGCGCCAGCAGCTTGGGAGGGTACCAAGAGACCCAGTACTTC,CASSLGGYQETQYF
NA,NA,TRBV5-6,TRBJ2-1,TGTGCCAGCAGCTTGGGCGTAAGCTCCTACAATGAGCAGTTCTTC,CASSLGVSSYNEQFF
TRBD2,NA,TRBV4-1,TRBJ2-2,TGCGCCAGCAGCCAAGATCGGCTAGCGGGGAGGTTCGGCGGGGAGCTGTTTTTT,CASSQDRLAGRFGGELFF
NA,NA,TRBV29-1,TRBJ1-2,TGCAGCGTTGAAGATCCTAGACGGCCCCTTTATGGCTACACCTTC,CSVEDPRRPLYGYTF
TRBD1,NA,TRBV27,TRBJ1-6,TGTGCCAGCAGATTGGGACAGGGGGATTCACCCCTCCACTTT,CASRLGQGDSPLHF
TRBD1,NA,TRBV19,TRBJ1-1,TGTGCCAGTCTCCGGACAGGTACCTCTGAAGCTTTCTTT,CASLRTGTSEAFF
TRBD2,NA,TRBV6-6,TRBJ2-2,TGTGCCAGCAGCCGACTAGCGGGGGGGACCGGGGAGCTGTTTTTT,CASSRLAGGTGELFF
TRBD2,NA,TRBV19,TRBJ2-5,TGTGCCAGTAGCATCGGACTAGCGGGGGGTGAGACCCAGTACTTC,CASSIGLAGGETQYF
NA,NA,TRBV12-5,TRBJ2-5,TGTGCTAGTGGTTCCCTCTCCCAGGGGGAGACCCAGTACTTC,CASGSLSQGETQYF
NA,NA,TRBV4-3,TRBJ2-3,TGCGCCAGCAGCGTATTGACCGGGCCTGTCACCAGGGGTACGCAGTATTTT,CASSVLTGPVTRGTQYF
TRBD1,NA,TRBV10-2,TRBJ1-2,TGCGCCAGCAGGACAGGGATGGGTGGCTACACCTTC,CASRTGMGGYTF
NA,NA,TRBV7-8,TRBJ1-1,TGTGCCAGCAGTCTCAGGGGCCCTGAAGCTTTCTTT,CASSLRGPEAFF
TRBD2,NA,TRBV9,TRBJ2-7,TGTGCCAGCAGCGTAGGGGGGGGACTAGCGGGTATCTACGAGCAGTACTTC,CASSVGGGLAGIYEQYF
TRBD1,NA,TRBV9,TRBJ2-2,TGTGCCAGCAGCGGCCGGGACAGGAGGACCGGGGAGCTGTTTTTT,CASSGRDRRTGELFF
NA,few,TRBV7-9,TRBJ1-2,TGTGCCACCGATTTCCCTGGGGCCTACACCTTC,CATDFPGAYTF